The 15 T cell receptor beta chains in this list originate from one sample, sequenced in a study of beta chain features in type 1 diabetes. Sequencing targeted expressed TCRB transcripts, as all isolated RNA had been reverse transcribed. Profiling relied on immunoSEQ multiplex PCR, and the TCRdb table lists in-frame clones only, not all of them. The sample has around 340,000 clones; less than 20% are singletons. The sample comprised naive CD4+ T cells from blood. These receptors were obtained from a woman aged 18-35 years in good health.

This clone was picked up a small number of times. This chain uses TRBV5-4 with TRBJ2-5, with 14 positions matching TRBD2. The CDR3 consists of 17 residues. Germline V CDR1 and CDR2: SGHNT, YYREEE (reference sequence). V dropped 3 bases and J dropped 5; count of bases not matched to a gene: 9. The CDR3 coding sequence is TGTGCCAGCAGCTATGGAGGGACTAGCGGGAGACGGGAGACCCAGTACTTC. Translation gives CASSYGGTSGRRETQYF.

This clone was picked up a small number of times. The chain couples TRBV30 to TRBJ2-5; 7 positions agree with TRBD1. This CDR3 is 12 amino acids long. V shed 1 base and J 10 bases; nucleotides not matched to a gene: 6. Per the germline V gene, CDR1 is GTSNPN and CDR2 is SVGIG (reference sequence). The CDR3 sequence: CAWSAYNRGQYF. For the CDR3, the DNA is TGTGCCTGGAGTGCCTATAACAGGGGCCAGTACTTC.

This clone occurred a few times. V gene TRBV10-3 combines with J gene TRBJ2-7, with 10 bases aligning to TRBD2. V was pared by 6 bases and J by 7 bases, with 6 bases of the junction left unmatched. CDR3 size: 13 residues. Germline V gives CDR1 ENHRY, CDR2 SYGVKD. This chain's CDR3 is CAIRAGGPGEQYF. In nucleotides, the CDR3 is TGTGCCATCAGAGCGGGAGGGCCGGGAGAGCAGTACTTC.

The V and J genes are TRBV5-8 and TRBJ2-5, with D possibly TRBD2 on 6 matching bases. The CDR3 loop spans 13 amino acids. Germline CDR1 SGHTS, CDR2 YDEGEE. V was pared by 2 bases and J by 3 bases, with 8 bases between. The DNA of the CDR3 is TGTGCCAGCAGCTTTGGAGGGGAAGAGACCCAGTACTTC. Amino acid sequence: CASSFGGEETQYF.

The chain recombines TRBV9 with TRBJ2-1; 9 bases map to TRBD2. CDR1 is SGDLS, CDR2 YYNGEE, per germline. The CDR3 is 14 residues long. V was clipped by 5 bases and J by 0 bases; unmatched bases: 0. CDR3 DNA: TGTGCCAGCAGTAGCGGGAGCTCCTACAATGAGCAGTTCTTC. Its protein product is CASSSGSSYNEQFF.

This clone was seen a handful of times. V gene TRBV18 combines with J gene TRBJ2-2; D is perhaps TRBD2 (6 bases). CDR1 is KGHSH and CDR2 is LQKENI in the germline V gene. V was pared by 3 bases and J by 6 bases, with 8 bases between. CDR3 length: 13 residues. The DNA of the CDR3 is TGTGCCAGCTCACCGACGGGAGCCGGGGAGCTGTTTTTT. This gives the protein CASSPTGAGELFF.

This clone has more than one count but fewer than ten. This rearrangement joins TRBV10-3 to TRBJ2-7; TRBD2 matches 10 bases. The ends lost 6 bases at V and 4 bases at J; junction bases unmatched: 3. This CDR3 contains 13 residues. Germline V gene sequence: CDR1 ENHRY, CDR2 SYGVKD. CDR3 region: CAIRSGGAYEQYF. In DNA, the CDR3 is TGTGCCATCAGGAGCGGGGGGGCTTACGAGCAGTACTTC.

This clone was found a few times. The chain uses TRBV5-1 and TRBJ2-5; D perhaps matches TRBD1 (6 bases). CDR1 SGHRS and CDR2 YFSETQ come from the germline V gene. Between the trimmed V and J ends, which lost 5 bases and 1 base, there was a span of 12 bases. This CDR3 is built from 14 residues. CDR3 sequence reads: CASRAQDSQETQYF. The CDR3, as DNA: TGCGCCAGCAGGGCCCAGGACAGCCAAGAGACCCAGTACTTC.

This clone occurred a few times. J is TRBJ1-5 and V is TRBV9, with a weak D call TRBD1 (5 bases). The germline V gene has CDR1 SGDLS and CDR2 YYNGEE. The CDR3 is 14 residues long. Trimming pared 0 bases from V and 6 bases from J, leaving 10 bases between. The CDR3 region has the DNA TGTGCCAGCAGCGTAGACGGGGGAACTCAGCCCCAGCATTTT. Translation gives CASSVDGGTQPQHF.

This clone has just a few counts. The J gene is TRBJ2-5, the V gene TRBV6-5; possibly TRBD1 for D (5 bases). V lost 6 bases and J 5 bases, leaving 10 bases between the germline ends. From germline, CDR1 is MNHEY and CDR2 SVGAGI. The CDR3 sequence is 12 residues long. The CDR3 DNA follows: TGTGCCAGCAGGCAGGGCCGGGAGACCCAGTACTTC. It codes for CASRQGRETQYF.

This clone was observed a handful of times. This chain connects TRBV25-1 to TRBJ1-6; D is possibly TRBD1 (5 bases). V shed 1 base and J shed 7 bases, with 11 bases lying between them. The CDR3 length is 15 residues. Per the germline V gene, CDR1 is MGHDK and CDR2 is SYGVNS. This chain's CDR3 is CASSEFIQANSPLHF. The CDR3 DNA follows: TGTGCCAGCAGTGAATTCATACAGGCCAATTCACCCCTCCACTTT.

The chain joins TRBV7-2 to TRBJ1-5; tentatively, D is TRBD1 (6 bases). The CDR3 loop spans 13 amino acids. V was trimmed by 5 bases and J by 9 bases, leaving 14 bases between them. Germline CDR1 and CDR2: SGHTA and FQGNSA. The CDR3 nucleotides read TGTGCCAGCAGCCCCCTCCTGACAGGGCCCCAGCATTTT. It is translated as CASSPLLTGPQHF.

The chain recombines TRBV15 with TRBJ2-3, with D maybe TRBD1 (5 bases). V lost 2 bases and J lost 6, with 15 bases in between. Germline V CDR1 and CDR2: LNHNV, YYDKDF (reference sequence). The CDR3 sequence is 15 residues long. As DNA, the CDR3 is TGTGCCACCAGCAGACGGACACCAGAAAAGGATACGCAGTATTTT. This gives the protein CATSRRTPEKDTQYF.

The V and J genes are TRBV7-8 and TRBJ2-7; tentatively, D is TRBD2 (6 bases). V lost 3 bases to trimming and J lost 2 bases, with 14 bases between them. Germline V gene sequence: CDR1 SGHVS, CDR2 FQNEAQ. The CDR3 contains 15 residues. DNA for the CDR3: TGTGCCAGCAGCTTGGGGAGGACAACAGCCTACGAGCAGTACTTC. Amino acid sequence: CASSLGRTTAYEQYF.

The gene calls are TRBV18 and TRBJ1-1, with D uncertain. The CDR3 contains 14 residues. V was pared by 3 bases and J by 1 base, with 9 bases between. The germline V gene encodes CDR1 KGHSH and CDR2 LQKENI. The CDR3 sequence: CASSPEPQNTEAFF. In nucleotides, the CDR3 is TGTGCCAGCTCACCCGAGCCCCAGAACACTGAAGCTTTCTTT.